The T cell receptor beta chain under discussion was sequenced for a study of T-cell memory formation after mild COVID-19. The study, taken as a whole, reports: Researchers report contracting CD4+ clones mostly in CM and EM, with CD8+ clones in EMRA. Several responding clones turned up in pre-infection memory, indicating that cross-reactive memory may have taken part. Later expanders leaned CD4+, whereas clones that contracted between day 15 and 85 were balanced CD4/CD8.

The CDR3 runs to 13 residues. Trimming left V 1 base short and J 6 bases short, with 9 bases between. Germline CDR1 reads KGHDR; CDR2 reads SFDVKD. This clonotype was seen a handful of times. The target antigen is unknown. TCRdb ran MiXCR on the 5' RACE reads and lists one entry per CDR3 protein. Here the sample spans roughly 70,000 distinct CDR3 sequences, over 15% being singletons. Sample: PBMCs or a T cell subset sorted from them (not recorded which). The chain couples TRBV24-1 to TRBJ2-7, with D perhaps assigned TRBD1 or TRBD2 (5 bases each). The TCR comes from an adult woman who had mild COVID-19 (a few samples of this study predate the infection). Cell type and time point are not known. CDR3: CATSDFGGGEQYF. Here the CDR3 DNA reads TGTGCCACCAGTGATTTTGGGGGTGGCGAGCAGTACTTC.